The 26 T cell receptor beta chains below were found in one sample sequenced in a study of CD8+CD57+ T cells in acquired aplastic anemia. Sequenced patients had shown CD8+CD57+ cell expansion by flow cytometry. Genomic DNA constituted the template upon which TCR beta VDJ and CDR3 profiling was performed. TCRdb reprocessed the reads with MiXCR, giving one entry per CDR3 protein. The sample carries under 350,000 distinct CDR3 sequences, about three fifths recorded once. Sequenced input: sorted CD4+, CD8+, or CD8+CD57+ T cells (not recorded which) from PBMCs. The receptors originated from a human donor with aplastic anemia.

CDR3 coding DNA: TGCAGTGCCATCGGAACTAGCGGGGGGACCCAGTACTTC. It is translated as CSAIGTSGGTQYF. The J gene is TRBJ2-5, the V gene TRBV20-1, with TRBD2 matching 11 bases. CDR3 size: 13 residues. After removal of 6 bases from V and 7 bases from J, the junction contained 7 bases not matched to a gene. Germline CDR1 and CDR2: DFQATT and SNEGSKA (reference sequence).

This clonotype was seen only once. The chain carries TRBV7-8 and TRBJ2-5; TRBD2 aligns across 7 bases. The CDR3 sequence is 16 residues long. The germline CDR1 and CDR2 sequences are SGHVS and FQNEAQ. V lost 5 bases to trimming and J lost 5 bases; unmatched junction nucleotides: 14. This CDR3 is CASSQTGAGVGETQYF. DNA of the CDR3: TGTGCCAGCAGCCAAACCGGGGCGGGAGTGGGGGAGACCCAGTACTTC. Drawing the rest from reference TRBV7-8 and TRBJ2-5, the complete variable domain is GAGVSQSPRYKVAKRGQDVALRCDPISGHVSLFWYQQALGQGPEFLTYFQNEAQLDKSGLPSDRFFAERPEGSVSTLKIQRTQQEDSAVYLCASSQTGAGVGETQYFGPGTRLLVL.

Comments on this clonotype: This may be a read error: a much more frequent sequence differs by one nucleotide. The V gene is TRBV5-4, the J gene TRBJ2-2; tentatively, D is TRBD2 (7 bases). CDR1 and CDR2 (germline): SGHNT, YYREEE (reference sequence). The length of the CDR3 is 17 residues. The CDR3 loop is CASSRGGAGVNTGEPFF. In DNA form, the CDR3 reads TGTGCCAGCAGCCGGGGAGGGGCAGGGGTAAACACCGGGGAGCCGTTTTTT.

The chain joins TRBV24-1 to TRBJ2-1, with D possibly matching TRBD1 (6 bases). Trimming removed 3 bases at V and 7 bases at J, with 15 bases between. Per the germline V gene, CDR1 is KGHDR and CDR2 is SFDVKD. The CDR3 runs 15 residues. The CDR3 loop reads CATSDRTVLKNEQFF. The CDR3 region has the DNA TGTGCCACCAGTGATCGGACAGTTCTGAAAAATGAGCAGTTCTTC.

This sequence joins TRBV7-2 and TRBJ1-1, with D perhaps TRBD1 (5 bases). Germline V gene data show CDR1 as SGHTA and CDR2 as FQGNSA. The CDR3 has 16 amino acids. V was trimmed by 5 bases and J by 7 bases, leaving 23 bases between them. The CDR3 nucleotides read TGTGCCAGCAGCCCAGTGAGGGGTCCTCGTTCTGGTGAAGCTTTCTTT. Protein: CASSPVRGPRSGEAFF. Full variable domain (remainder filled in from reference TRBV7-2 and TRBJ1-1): GAGVSQSPSNKVTEKGKDVELRCDPISGHTALYWYRQSLGQGLEFLIYFQGNSAPDKSGLPSDRFSAERTGGSVSTLTIQRTQQEDSAVYLCASSPVRGPRSGEAFFGQGTRLTVV.

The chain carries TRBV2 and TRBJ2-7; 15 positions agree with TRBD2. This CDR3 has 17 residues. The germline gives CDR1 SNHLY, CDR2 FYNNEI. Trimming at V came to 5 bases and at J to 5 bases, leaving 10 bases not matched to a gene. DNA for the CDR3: TGTGCCAGCAGTCCCAGGGGACTAGCGGGAGGAAAGGACGAGCAGTACTTC. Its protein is CASSPRGLAGGKDEQYF.

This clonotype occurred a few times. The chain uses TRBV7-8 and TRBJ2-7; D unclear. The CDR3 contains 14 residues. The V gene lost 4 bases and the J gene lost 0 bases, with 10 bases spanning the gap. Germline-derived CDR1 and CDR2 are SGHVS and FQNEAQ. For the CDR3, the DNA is TGTGCCAGCAGCTATAGACGTAACTCCTACGAGCAGTACTTC. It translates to CASSYRRNSYEQYF.

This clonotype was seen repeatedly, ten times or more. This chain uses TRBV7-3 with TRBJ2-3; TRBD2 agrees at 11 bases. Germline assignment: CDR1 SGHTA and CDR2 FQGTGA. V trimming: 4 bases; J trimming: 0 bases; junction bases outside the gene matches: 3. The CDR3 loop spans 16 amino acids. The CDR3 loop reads CASSSGLAASTDTQYF. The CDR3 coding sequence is TGTGCCAGCAGCTCGGGACTAGCGGCTAGCACAGATACGCAGTATTTT.

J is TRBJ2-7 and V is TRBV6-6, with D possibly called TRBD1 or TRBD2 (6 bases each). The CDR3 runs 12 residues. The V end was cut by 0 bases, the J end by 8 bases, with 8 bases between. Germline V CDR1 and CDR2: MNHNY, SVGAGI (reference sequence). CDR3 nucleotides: TGTGCCAGCAGTTACTCCCGGGGGCAGCAGTACTTC. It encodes CASSYSRGQQYF.

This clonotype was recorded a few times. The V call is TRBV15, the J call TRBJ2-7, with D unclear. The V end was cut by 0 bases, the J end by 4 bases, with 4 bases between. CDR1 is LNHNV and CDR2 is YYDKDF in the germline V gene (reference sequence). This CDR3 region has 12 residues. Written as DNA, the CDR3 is TGTGCCACCAGCAGAGATCGATACGAGCAGTACTTC. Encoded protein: CATSRDRYEQYF.

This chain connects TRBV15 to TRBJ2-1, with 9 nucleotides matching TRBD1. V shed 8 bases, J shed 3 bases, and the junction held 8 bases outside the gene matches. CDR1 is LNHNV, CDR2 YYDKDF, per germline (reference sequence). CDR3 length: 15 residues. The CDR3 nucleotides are TGTGCCACCTCATTATCGGGACAGGGCTACAATGAGCAGTTCTTC. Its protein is CATSLSGQGYNEQFF.

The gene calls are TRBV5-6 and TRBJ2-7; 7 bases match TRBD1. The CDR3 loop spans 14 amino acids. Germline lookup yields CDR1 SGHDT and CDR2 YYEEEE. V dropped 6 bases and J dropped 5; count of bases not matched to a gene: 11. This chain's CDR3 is CASIAEGAADEQYF. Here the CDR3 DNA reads TGTGCCAGCATCGCCGAGGGGGCCGCTGACGAGCAGTACTTC.

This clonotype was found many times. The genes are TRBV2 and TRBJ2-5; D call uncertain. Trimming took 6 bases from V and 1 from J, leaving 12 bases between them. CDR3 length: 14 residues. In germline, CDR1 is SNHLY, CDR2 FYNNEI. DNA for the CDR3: TGTGCCAGCAGCGCCCCGCCCGTCCAAGAGACCCAGTACTTC. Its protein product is CASSAPPVQETQYF.

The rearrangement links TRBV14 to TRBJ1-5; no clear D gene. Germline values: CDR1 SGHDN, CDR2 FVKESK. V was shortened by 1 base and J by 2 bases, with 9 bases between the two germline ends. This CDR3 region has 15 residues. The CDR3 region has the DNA TGTGCCAGCAGCCAAGCCTTTCTGGGCAATCAGCCCCAGCATTTT. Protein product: CASSQAFLGNQPQHF.

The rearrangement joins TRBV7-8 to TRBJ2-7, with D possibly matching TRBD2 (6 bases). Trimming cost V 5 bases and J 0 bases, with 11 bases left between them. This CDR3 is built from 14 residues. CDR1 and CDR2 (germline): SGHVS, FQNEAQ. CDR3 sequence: CASSGLTLSYEQYF. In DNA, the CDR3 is TGTGCCAGCAGCGGACTAACACTCTCCTACGAGCAGTACTTC.

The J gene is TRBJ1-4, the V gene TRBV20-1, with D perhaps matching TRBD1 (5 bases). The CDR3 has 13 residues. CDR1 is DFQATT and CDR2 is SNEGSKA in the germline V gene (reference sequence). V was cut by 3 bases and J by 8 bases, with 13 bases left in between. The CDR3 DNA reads TGCAGTGCTAGTTGGGCTGGGACCGAAAAACTGTTTTTT. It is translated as CSASWAGTEKLFF.

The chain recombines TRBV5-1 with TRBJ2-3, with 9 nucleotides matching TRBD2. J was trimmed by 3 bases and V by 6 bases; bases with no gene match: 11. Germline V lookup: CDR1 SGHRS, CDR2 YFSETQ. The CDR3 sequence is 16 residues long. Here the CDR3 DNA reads TGCGCCAGCACTAGGGCCCCAAGCGGGAGGACAGATACGCAGTATTTT. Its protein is CASTRAPSGRTDTQYF.

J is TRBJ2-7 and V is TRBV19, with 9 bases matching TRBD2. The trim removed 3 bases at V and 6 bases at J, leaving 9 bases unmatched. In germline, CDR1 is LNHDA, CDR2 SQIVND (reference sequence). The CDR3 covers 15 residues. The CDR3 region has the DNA TGTGCCAGTAGTATGAGAATAGCGGGGGCCACCGAGCAGTACTTC. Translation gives CASSMRIAGATEQYF.

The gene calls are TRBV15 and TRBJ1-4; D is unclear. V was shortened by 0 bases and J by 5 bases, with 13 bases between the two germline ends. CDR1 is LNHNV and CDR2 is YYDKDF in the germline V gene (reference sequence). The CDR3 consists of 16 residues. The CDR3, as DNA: TGTGCCACCAGCAGAGATAGGGAACAGCGGAATGAAAAACTGTTTTTT. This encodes CATSRDREQRNEKLFF.

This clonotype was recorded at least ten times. CDR3 region: CASSTRISGANVLTF. CDR3 DNA sequence: TGTGCCAGTAGTACCCGAATATCTGGGGCCAACGTCCTGACTTTC. This chain links TRBV19 with TRBJ2-6, with no clear D. The CDR3 extends over 15 amino acids. Germline V gene lookup returns CDR1 LNHDA and CDR2 SQIVND (reference sequence). V lost 4 bases to trimming and J lost 1 base, with 8 bases between them.

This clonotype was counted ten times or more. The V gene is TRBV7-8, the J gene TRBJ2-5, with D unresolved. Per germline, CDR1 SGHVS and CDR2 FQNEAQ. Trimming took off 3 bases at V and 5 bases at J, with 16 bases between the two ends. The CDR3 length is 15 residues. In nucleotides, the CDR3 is TGTGCCAGCAGCTTTTGGGCTACCCGCCAGGAGACCCAGTACTTC. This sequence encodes CASSFWATRQETQYF.

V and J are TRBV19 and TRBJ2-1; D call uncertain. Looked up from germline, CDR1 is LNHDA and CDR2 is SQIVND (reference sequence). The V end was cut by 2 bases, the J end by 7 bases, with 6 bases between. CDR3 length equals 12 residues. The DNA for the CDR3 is TGTGCCAGTAGTATATGGTCAAATGAGCAGTTCTTC. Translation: CASSIWSNEQFF. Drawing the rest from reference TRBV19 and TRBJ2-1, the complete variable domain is DGGITQSPKYLFRKEGQNVTLSCEQNLNHDAMYWYRQDPGQGLRLIYYSQIVNDFQKGDIAEGYSVSREKKESFPLTVTSAQKNPTAFYLCASSIWSNEQFFGPGTRLTVL.

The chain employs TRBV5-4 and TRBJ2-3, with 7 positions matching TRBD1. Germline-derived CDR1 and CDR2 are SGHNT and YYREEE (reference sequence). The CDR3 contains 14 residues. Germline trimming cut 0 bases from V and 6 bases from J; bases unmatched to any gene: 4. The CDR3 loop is CASSLGQGWDTQYF. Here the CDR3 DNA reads TGTGCCAGCAGCTTGGGACAGGGTTGGGATACGCAGTATTTT.

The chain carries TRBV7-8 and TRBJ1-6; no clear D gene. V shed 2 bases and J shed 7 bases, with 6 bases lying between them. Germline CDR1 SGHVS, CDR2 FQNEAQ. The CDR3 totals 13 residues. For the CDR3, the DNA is TGTGCCAGCAGCTTATGGGTGAATTCACCCCTCCACTTT. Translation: CASSLWVNSPLHF. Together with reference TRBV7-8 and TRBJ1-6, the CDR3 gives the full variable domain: GAGVSQSPRYKVAKRGQDVALRCDPISGHVSLFWYQQALGQGPEFLTYFQNEAQLDKSGLPSDRFFAERPEGSVSTLKIQRTQQEDSAVYLCASSLWVNSPLHFGNGTRLTVT.

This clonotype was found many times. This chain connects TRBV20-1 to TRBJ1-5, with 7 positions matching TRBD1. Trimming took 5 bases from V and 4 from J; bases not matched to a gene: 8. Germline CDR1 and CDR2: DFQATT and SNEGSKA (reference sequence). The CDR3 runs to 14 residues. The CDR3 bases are TGCAGTGCTGGGACAGCAAACTCGAATCAGCCCCAGCATTTT. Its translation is CSAGTANSNQPQHF.

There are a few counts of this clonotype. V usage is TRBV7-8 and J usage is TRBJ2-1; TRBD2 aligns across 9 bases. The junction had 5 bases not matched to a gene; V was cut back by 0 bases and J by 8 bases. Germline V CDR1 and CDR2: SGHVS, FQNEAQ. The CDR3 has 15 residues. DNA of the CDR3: TGTGCCAGCAGCTTAGCGTCGCGGGAGGGCTATGAGCAGTTCTTC. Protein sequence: CASSLASREGYEQFF. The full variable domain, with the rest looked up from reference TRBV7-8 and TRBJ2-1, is GAGVSQSPRYKVAKRGQDVALRCDPISGHVSLFWYQQALGQGPEFLTYFQNEAQLDKSGLPSDRFFAERPEGSVSTLKIQRTQQEDSAVYLCASSLASREGYEQFFGPGTRLTVL.